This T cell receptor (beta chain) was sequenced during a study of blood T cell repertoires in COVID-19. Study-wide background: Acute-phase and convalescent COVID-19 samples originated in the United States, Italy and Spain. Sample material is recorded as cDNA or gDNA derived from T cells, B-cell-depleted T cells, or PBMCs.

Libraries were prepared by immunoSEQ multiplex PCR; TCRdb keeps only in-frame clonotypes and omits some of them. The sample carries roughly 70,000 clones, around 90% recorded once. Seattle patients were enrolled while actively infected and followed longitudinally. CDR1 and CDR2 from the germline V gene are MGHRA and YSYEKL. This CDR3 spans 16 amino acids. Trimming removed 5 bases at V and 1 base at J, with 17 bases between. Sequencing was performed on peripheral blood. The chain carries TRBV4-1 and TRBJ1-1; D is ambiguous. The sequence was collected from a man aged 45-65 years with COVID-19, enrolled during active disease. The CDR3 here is CASSSRREGSNTEAFF. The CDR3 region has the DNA TGCGCCAGCAGCTCCCGAAGGGAGGGATCGAACACTGAAGCTTTCTTT.